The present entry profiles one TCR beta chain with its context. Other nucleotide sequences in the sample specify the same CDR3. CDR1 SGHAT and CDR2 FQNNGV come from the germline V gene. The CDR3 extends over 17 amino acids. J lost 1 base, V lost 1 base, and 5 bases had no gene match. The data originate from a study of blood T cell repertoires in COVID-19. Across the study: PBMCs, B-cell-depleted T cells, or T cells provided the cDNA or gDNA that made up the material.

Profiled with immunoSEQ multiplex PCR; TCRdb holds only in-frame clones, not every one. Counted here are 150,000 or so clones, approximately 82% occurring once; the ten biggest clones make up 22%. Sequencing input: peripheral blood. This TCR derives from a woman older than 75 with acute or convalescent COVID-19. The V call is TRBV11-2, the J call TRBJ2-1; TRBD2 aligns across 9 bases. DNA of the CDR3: TGTGCCAGCAGCTTAGGGGGTAGCGGGAGTTCCTACAATGAGCAGTTCTTC. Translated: CASSLGGSGSSYNEQFF.